The clone carrying this T cell receptor beta chain was observed a handful of times. Its antigen is as yet unknown. This specimen belongs to a study of identical twins. MiXCR, run by TCRdb on the 5' RACE reads, gives a single entry per CDR3 protein. The sample yields fewer than 250,000 distinct CDR3 sequences, 6.5% to 9% seen once. Broader study findings: Zero-insertion results could be subject to partial confounding by invariant MAIT and iNKT cells. Insertions ran lower in abundant cord blood beta clonotypes, though not in memory repertoires. Beta out-of-frame sequences showed weaker excess sharing between twins.

The CDR3 contains 14 residues. CDR1 is MNHEY, CDR2 SMNVEV, per germline (reference sequence). V was clipped by 4 bases and J by 1 base, with 10 bases between them. The sample was also linked to a second study, of yellow fever vaccine responses in identical twins.

The chain joins TRBV27 to TRBJ1-1; no reliable D call. The receptor was derived from a woman in her late teens or twenties in good health. Sequencing was performed on CD8+ T cells sorted from blood. The CDR3 here is CASSSPGKNTEAFF. The CDR3 DNA is TGTGCCAGCAGTTCCCCGGGGAAGAACACTGAAGCTTTCTTT.